This TCR beta chain was captured by sequencing in a study of blood T cell repertoires in COVID-19. Across the study: In each case, the material was cDNA or gDNA derived from T cells, B-cell-depleted T cells, or PBMCs.

In the original workflow: Reference gene primer amplification gave estimated nucleated cell counts. The method was immunoSEQ multiplex PCR; TCRdb's version includes in-frame clones alone and lacks a portion of them. V and J calls and clone size are those listed in that table; D and trimming were worked out from the DNA. The sample lists tens of thousands of clones, nearly 90% occurring once. The germline gives CDR1 LGHNA, CDR2 YNFKEQ. This CDR3 spans 18 amino acids. With 0 bases removed from V and 1 base from J, the gap between germline ends came to 18 bases. The sequenced sample was peripheral blood. The chain uses TRBV4-2 and TRBJ1-1, with D unresolved. This TCR came from a man between 60 and 70 years old with acute or convalescent COVID-19. The CDR3 region is CASSQDGAGGQRNTEAFF. The CDR3 region has the DNA TGTGCCAGCAGCCAAGACGGAGCAGGAGGTCAGAGGAACACTGAAGCTTTCTTT.